This entry lists 22 T cell receptor beta chains sequenced from one sample in a study of shared clonotypes between healthy human individuals. Clones were sequenced by immunoSEQ multiplex PCR, and TCRdb holds only the in-frame ones, with some missing. The sample records roughly 890,000 clones, almost 95% being singletons. CD45RO-negative cells were positively selected for CCR7, leaving out terminally differentiated effector memory CD45RA+ cells. Sequenced sample: naive CD8+ T cells sorted from blood. The receptors here all came from a man in his thirties or forties in good health.

The rearrangement joins TRBV27 to TRBJ2-1, with TRBD2 identical over 11 bases. The CDR3 extends over 14 amino acids. V shed 7 bases and J 8 bases; nucleotides not matched to a gene: 7. Germline V gene data show CDR1 as MNHEY and CDR2 as SMNVEV (reference sequence). This CDR3 reads CASNVLAGAHEQFF. DNA for the CDR3: TGTGCCAGCAACGTACTAGCGGGAGCCCATGAGCAGTTCTTC.

The J gene is TRBJ1-1, the V gene TRBV7-2, with unresolved D. The CDR3 extends over 16 amino acids. Germline values: CDR1 SGHTA, CDR2 FQGNSA. The V and J ends lost 1 base and 6 bases respectively, with 18 bases between them. The CDR3 sequence is CASSLVRTPTGPEAFF. In DNA form, the CDR3 reads TGTGCCAGCAGCTTAGTACGGACCCCCACCGGGCCTGAAGCTTTCTTT. Full variable domain (rest looked up from reference TRBV7-2 and TRBJ1-1): GAGVSQSPSNKVTEKGKDVELRCDPISGHTALYWYRQSLGQGLEFLIYFQGNSAPDKSGLPSDRFSAERTGGSVSTLTIQRTQQEDSAVYLCASSLVRTPTGPEAFFGQGTRLTVV.

The J gene is TRBJ2-7, the V gene TRBV7-8, with D unclear. This CDR3 is 15 amino acids long. V shed 2 bases and J shed 0 bases, with 11 bases lying between them. Germline V gives CDR1 SGHVS, CDR2 FQNEAQ. CDR3 region: CASSLSLDGSYEQYF. The CDR3 nucleotides are TGTGCCAGCAGCTTAAGTCTGGACGGCTCCTACGAGCAGTACTTC.

The rearrangement joins TRBV20-1 to TRBJ1-1, with D uncertain. The CDR3 consists of 10 residues. Germline CDR1 is DFQATT and CDR2 is SNEGSKA (reference sequence). Between the trimmed V and J ends, which lost 5 bases and 3 bases, there was a span of 4 bases. Here the CDR3 DNA reads TGCAGTGCTCCGGACACTGAAGCTTTCTTT. It yields the protein CSAPDTEAFF.

J is TRBJ2-1 and V is TRBV6-5; D remains ambiguous. The germline V and J ends were trimmed by 2 bases and 0 bases, with 11 bases remaining between them. Germline V gene sequence: CDR1 MNHEY, CDR2 SVGAGI. The length of the CDR3 is 16 residues. The CDR3 reads CASSYLSSSSYNEQFF. In nucleotides, the CDR3 is TGTGCCAGCAGTTACCTTAGCTCCAGCTCCTACAATGAGCAGTTCTTC.

This clone was observed a single time. The sample carries other DNA sequences with the same CDR3. The CDR3 is CASSSRGDNEQFF. The CDR3 DNA reads as TGTGCCAGCAGCTCGCGGGGGGACAATGAGCAGTTCTTC. The chain recombines TRBV11-3 with TRBJ2-1; 8 nucleotides match TRBD2. Germline CDR1 and CDR2: SGHNT and YENEEA. Trimming took 4 bases from V and 5 from J; bases not matched to a gene: 1. This CDR3 has 13 amino acids.

CDR3 protein: CASSVGWGSTDTQYF. The CDR3 DNA sequence: TGTGCCAGCAGCGTTGGTTGGGGAAGCACAGATACGCAGTATTTT. This sequence joins TRBV9 and TRBJ2-3, with D hard to call. Trimming took off 2 bases at V and 0 bases at J, with 10 bases between the two ends. In germline, CDR1 is SGDLS, CDR2 YYNGEE. The CDR3 contains 15 residues.

The chain uses TRBV18 and TRBJ2-3; 7 bases line up with TRBD1. The CDR3 runs 17 residues. Unmatched junction bases numbered 10, after V lost 2 bases and J lost 2 bases. Germline values: CDR1 KGHSH, CDR2 LQKENI. CDR3 coding DNA: TGTGCCAGCTCACCAAAGGGCAGGGGGACGGCCACAGATACGCAGTATTTT. It is translated as CASSPKGRGTATDTQYF.

This chain joins TRBV5-1 and TRBJ2-2; perhaps D is TRBD1 or TRBD2 (5 bases each). CDR1 and CDR2 from the germline V gene are SGHRS and YFSETQ. The CDR3 has 15 residues. Trimming stripped 1 base from V and 4 bases from J, with 11 bases between. The DNA of the CDR3 is TGCGCCAGCAGCTTGCGCCGGGACGGCACCGGGGAGCTGTTTTTT. Amino acid sequence: CASSLRRDGTGELFF.

This chain joins TRBV7-9 and TRBJ2-2; D is ambiguous. V was shortened by 2 bases and J by 11 bases, with 15 bases between the two germline ends. Germline CDR1 reads SEHNR; CDR2 reads FQNEAQ (reference sequence). This CDR3 spans 14 amino acids. This chain's CDR3 is CASSLLRLRDELFF. CDR3 in DNA: TGTGCCAGCAGCTTACTACGGCTTCGAGATGAGCTGTTTTTT.

Concerning this clone itself: Different DNA sequences within this sample yield the same CDR3. The CDR3 protein is CASSSYTGELFF. Written as DNA, the CDR3 is TGTGCCAGCAGCAGCTACACCGGGGAGCTGTTTTTT. The chain uses TRBV28 and TRBJ2-2; unclear D gene. This CDR3 spans 12 amino acids. Per germline, CDR1 MDHEN and CDR2 SYDVKM. Trimming left V 6 bases short and J 3 bases short, with 5 bases between.

This clone has only one observation. This chain connects TRBV11-2 to TRBJ2-5; TRBD1 matches at 11 bases. J lost 4 bases, V lost 3 bases, and 7 bases had no gene match. This CDR3 has 16 residues. Per the germline V gene, CDR1 is SGHAT and CDR2 is FQNNGV. CDR3 protein: CASSLGQGGLRETQYF. CDR3 in DNA: TGTGCCAGCAGCTTGGGACAGGGGGGCTTACGAGAGACCCAGTACTTC.

The chain carries TRBV29-1 and TRBJ2-3; weak D call: TRBD1 (5 bases). V dropped 1 base and J dropped 0 bases, with 11 bases sitting between them. CDR1 is SQVTM, CDR2 ANQGSEA, per germline. The CDR3 length is 15 residues. CDR3 DNA: TGCAGCGTTGAAGGTGACAGAGATAGCACAGATACGCAGTATTTT. Its protein is CSVEGDRDSTDTQYF.

The V and J genes are TRBV27 and TRBJ2-1; 7 bases fit TRBD2. After removal of 6 bases from V and 9 bases from J, the junction contained 11 bases not matched to a gene. The germline gives CDR1 MNHEY, CDR2 SMNVEV (reference sequence). This CDR3 contains 14 residues. CDR3 amino acids: CASSEQGLFGEQFF. As DNA, the CDR3 is TGTGCCAGCAGCGAGCAGGGACTATTCGGTGAGCAGTTCTTC.

The rearrangement uses TRBV7-9 and TRBJ2-4; 9 bases are shared with TRBD1. CDR1 is SEHNR and CDR2 is FQNEAQ in the germline V gene (reference sequence). Trimming took 5 bases from V and 9 from J; bases not matched to a gene: 14. This CDR3 spans 16 amino acids. The CDR3 DNA reads TGTGCCAGCAGCACCGATTCCGGGACAGGGTTTGGCATTCAGTACTTC. Translated: CASSTDSGTGFGIQYF.

This clone has only a few counts. Other DNA sequences in this sample translate to the same CDR3. The gene calls are TRBV7-8 and TRBJ2-1; D uncertain. Trimming took 2 bases from V and 5 from J, leaving 1 base between them. The CDR3 length is 11 residues. From germline, CDR1 is SGHVS and CDR2 FQNEAQ. The CDR3 protein is CASSLNNEQFF. The DNA for the CDR3 is TGTGCCAGCAGCTTAAACAATGAGCAGTTCTTC.

The V and J genes are TRBV7-9 and TRBJ2-3, with a possible D match to TRBD2 (6 bases). V lost 5 bases and J lost 0, with 15 bases in between. The germline CDR1 and CDR2 sequences are SEHNR and FQNEAQ (reference sequence). This CDR3 comprises 16 residues. CDR3 DNA: TGTGCCAGCAGCGCGGGACCATCACCCAGCACAGATACGCAGTATTTT. It codes for CASSAGPSPSTDTQYF. The full variable domain, completed using reference TRBV7-9 and TRBJ2-3, is DTGVSQNPRHKITKRGQNVTFRCDPISEHNRLYWYRQTLGQGPEFLTYFQNEAQLEKSRLLSDRFSAERPKGSFSTLEIQRTEQGDSAMYLCASSAGPSPSTDTQYFGPGTRLTVL.

V gene TRBV15 combines with J gene TRBJ1-1; possibly TRBD1 for D (6 bases). The length of the CDR3 is 15 residues. Germline CDR1 is LNHNV and CDR2 is YYDKDF (reference sequence). Trimming took off 9 bases at V and 5 bases at J, with 22 bases between the two ends. CDR3 sequence (DNA): TGTGCCACAAGCCAAACGTCACAGGGATGGACTGAAGCTTTCTTT. It encodes CATSQTSQGWTEAFF.

V gene TRBV9 combines with J gene TRBJ2-1; 9 nucleotides line up with TRBD1. The CDR3 extends over 15 amino acids. CDR1 is SGDLS and CDR2 is YYNGEE in the germline V gene. V gave up 1 base and J gave up 7 bases; unmatched junction bases: 6. CDR3 sequence (DNA): TGTGCCAGCAGCGTATGGGGACAGGGCTCGAATGAGCAGTTCTTC. Amino acids: CASSVWGQGSNEQFF.

This sequence joins TRBV7-3 and TRBJ1-1; possible D gene TRBD1, 5 bases. Looked up from germline, CDR1 is SGHTA and CDR2 is FQGTGA. V lost 3 bases, J lost 0 bases, and 11 bases lay in between. CDR3 length: 15 amino acids. The CDR3 reads CASSLYAGMNTEAFF. The CDR3 nucleotides read TGTGCCAGCAGCTTGTACGCAGGGATGAACACTGAAGCTTTCTTT. Combining the CDR3 with reference TRBV7-3 and TRBJ1-1 gives the whole variable domain GAGVSQTPSNKVTEKGKYVELRCDPISGHTALYWYRQSLGQGPEFLIYFQGTGAADDSGLPNDRFFAVRPEGSVSTLKIQRTERGDSAVYLCASSLYAGMNTEAFFGQGTRLTVV.

The chain joins TRBV10-1 to TRBJ2-2, with D perhaps matching TRBD1 or TRBD2 (5 bases each). Trimming pared 6 bases from V and 1 base from J, leaving 12 bases between. Germline loops: CDR1 WNHNN, CDR2 SYGVQD (reference sequence). This CDR3 has 15 amino acids. The CDR3 sequence: CASSSRDQNTGELFF. The CDR3 DNA follows: TGCGCCAGCAGCTCTCGGGACCAGAACACCGGGGAGCTGTTTTTT.

This clone is a singleton in its sample. The CDR3 nucleotides are TGCGCCAGCAGTGAGGGACTAGGGTACTACAATGAGCAGTTCTTC. Protein sequence: CASSEGLGYYNEQFF. This chain joins TRBV10-2 and TRBJ2-1; 7 bases are a match to TRBD2. Trimming took 2 bases from V and 3 from J; bases not matched to a gene: 4. CDR3 length: 15 residues. Per germline, CDR1 WSHSY and CDR2 SAAADI.